Listed below are T cell receptor beta chains from one sample, sequenced in a study of control samples from healthy donors and cancer patients. Some clones are missing from TCRdb's copy, which holds only in-frame ones; the method was immunoSEQ multiplex PCR. The data contain roughly 130,000 clones, over 85% of them singletons. Sequencing was performed on blood. These receptors were collected from a man aged 25 to 40 in good health. Each CDR3 is given with its conserved first and last residue. Expanded clones get a size class; other rows say once, few or many, or leave the size out.

j_call: TRBJ2-1
v_call: TRBV7-9
clone_size: NA
cdr3_aa: CASSLLVNEQFF

j_call: TRBJ2-6
v_call: TRBV15
clone_size: NA
cdr3_aa: CATSRGGRTGANVLTF

j_call: TRBJ1-4
v_call: TRBV2
clone_size: once
cdr3_aa: CASSETGELFF

j_call: TRBJ1-4
v_call: TRBV4-3
clone_size: NA
cdr3_aa: CTSSQDFGVGEKLFF

j_call: TRBJ1-1
v_call: TRBV2
clone_size: NA
cdr3_aa: CASSWFGNTEAFF

j_call: TRBJ2-3
v_call: TRBV5-8
clone_size: NA
cdr3_aa: CASSPALLASTDTQYF

j_call: TRBJ1-2
v_call: TRBV11-2
clone_size: NA
cdr3_aa: CASSPSGYGYTF

j_call: TRBJ1-1
v_call: TRBV6-2/TRBV6-3
clone_size: NA
cdr3_aa: CASSLGDRLGNTEAFF

j_call: TRBJ1-1
v_call: TRBV19
clone_size: once
cdr3_aa: CASSETYSNTEAFF

j_call: TRBJ1-1
v_call: TRBV19
clone_size: NA
cdr3_aa: CASRGARVRNTEAFF

j_call: TRBJ1-2
v_call: TRBV19
clone_size: NA
cdr3_aa: CASSIDVVSADLWAPDRPYGYTF

j_call: TRBJ1-5
v_call: TRBV7-8
clone_size: NA
cdr3_aa: CASRSGVVGNQPQHF

j_call: TRBJ1-6
v_call: TRBV5-8
clone_size: NA
cdr3_aa: CASRQGISPLHF

j_call: TRBJ2-3
v_call: TRBV9
clone_size: NA
cdr3_aa: CASSVGVSGAGEDTQYF

j_call: TRBJ1-1
v_call: TRBV18
clone_size: NA
cdr3_aa: CATKSSGAVNTEAFF

j_call: TRBJ2-5
v_call: TRBV9
clone_size: once
cdr3_aa: CASSLMPGQRETQYF

j_call: TRBJ2-2
v_call: TRBV30
clone_size: NA
cdr3_aa: CAWSVLVTGGRLRDTGELFF

j_call: TRBJ2-1
v_call: TRBV5-3
clone_size: NA
cdr3_aa: CARSSLMQGPYNEQFF

j_call: TRBJ1-4
v_call: TRBV5-1
clone_size: NA
cdr3_aa: CASSLARDRADEKLFF

j_call: TRBJ2-7
v_call: TRBV7-2
clone_size: NA
cdr3_aa: CASSSGTSWGVEQYF

j_call: TRBJ2-2
v_call: TRBV9
clone_size: NA
cdr3_aa: CASSGLVVTGELFF

j_call: TRBJ1-3
v_call: TRBV9
clone_size: NA
cdr3_aa: CASSSQGGDGNTIYF

j_call: TRBJ2-5
v_call: TRBV2
clone_size: NA
cdr3_aa: CASRDIPETQYF

j_call: TRBJ2-2
v_call: TRBV11-2
clone_size: NA
cdr3_aa: CASSIWGQGELNTGELFF

j_call: TRBJ1-6
v_call: TRBV5-4
clone_size: NA
cdr3_aa: CASSLKTGETYNSPLHF

j_call: TRBJ2-3
v_call: TRBV7-2
clone_size: NA
cdr3_aa: CASSLFTDTQYF

j_call: TRBJ2-5
v_call: TRBV10-3
clone_size: NA
cdr3_aa: CAISLDRAAETQYF

j_call: TRBJ2-3
v_call: TRBV6-4
clone_size: few
cdr3_aa: CASSEVPGTDTQYF

j_call: TRBJ1-2
v_call: TRBV6-5
clone_size: NA
cdr3_aa: CASSYSRGTPNYGYTF